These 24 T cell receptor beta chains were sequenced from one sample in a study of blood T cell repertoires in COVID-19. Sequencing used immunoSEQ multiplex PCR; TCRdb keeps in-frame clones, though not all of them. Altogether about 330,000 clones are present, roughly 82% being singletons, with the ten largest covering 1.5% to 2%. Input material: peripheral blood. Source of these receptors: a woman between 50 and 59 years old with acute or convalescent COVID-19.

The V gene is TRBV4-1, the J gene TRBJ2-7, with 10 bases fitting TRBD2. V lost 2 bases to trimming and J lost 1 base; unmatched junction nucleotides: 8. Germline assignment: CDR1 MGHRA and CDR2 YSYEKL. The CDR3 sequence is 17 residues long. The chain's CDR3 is CASSQTGLADSSYEQYF. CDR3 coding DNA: TGCGCCAGCAGCCAAACCGGACTAGCGGACTCTTCCTACGAGCAGTACTTC.

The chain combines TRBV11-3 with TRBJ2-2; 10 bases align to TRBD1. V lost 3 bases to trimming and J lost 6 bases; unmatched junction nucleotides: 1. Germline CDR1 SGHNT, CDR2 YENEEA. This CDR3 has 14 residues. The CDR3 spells CASSFDRGPGELFF. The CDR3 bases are TGTGCCAGCAGCTTCGACAGGGGGCCCGGGGAGCTGTTTTTT.

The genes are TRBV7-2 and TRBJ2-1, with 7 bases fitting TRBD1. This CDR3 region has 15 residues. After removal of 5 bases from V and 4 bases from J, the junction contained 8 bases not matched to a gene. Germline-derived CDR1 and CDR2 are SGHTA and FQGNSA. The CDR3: CASSAEGAVYNEQFF. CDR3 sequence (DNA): TGTGCCAGCAGCGCCGAGGGGGCGGTTTACAATGAGCAGTTCTTC. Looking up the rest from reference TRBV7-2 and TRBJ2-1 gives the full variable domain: GAGVSQSPSNKVTEKGKDVELRCDPISGHTALYWYRQSLGQGLEFLIYFQGNSAPDKSGLPSDRFSAERTGGSVSTLTIQRTQQEDSAVYLCASSAEGAVYNEQFFGPGTRLTVL.

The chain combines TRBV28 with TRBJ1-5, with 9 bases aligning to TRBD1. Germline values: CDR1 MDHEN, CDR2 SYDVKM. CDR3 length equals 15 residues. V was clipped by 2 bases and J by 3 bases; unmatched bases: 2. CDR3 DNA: TGTGCCAGCAGTTTAAGGGACAGGGACAATCAGCCCCAGCATTTT. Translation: CASSLRDRDNQPQHF.

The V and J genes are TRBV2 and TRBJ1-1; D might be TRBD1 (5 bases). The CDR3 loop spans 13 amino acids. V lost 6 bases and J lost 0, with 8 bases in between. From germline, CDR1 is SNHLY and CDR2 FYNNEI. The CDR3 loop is CASRGQMNTEAFF. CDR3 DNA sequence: TGTGCCAGCAGGGGGCAGATGAACACTGAAGCTTTCTTT.

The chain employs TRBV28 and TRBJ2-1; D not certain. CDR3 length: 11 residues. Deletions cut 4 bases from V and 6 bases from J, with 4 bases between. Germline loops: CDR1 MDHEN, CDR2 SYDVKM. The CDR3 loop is CASSSSNEQFF. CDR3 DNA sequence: TGTGCCAGCAGTTCTAGCAATGAGCAGTTCTTC.

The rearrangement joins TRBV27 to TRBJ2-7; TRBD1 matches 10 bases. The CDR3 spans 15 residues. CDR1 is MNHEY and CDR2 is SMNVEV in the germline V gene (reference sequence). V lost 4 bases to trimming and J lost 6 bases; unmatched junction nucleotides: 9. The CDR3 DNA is TGTGCCAGCAGTTCCCCGGGACAGGGGCTCTCCGAGCAGTACTTC. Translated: CASSSPGQGLSEQYF.

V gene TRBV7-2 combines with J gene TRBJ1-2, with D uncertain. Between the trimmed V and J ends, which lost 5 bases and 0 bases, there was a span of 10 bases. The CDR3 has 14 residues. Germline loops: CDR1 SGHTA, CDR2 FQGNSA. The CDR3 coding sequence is TGTGCCAGCAGCCCCGACAAGACTAACTATGGCTACACCTTC. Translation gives CASSPDKTNYGYTF. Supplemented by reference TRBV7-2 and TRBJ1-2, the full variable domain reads GAGVSQSPSNKVTEKGKDVELRCDPISGHTALYWYRQSLGQGLEFLIYFQGNSAPDKSGLPSDRFSAERTGGSVSTLTIQRTQQEDSAVYLCASSPDKTNYGYTFGSGTRLTVV.

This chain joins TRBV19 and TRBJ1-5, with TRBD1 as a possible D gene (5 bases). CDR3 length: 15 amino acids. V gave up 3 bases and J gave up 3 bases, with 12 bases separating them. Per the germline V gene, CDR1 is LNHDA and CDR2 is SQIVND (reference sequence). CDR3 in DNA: TGTGCCAGTAGTATGCCGGGGGGGACCAATCAGCCCCAGCATTTT. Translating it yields CASSMPGGTNQPQHF.

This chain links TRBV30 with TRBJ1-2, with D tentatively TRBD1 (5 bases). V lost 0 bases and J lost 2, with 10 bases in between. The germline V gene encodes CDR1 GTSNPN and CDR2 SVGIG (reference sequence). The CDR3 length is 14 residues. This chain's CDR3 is CAWSVQARNYGYTF. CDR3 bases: TGTGCCTGGAGTGTACAGGCCAGAAACTATGGCTACACCTTC.

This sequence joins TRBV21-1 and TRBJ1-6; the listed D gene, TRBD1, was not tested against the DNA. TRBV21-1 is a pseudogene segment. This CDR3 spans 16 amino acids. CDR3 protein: CASSKVRGLECSPLHF. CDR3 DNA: TGTGCCAGCAGCAAAGTGAGGGGGCTGGAGTGTTCACCCCTCCACTTT.

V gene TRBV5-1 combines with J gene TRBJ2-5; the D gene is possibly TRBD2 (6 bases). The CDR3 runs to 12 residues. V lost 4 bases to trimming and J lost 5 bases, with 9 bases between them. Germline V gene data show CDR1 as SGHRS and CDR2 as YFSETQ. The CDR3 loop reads CASSGGGETQYF. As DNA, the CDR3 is TGCGCCAGCAGCGGTGGGGGGGAGACCCAGTACTTC.

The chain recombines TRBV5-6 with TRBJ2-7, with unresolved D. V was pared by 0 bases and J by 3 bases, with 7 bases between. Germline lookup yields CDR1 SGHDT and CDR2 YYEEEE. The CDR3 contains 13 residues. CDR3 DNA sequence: TGTGCCAGCAGCTTGGGCCAGAACTACGAGCAGTACTTC. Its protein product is CASSLGQNYEQYF.

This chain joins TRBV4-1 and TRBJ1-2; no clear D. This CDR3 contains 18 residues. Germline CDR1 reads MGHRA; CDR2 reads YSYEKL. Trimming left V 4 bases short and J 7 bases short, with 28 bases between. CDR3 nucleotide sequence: TGCGCCAGCAGCCCAATACCAACCTCCCGCAGGCTGGGAGGTGGCTACACCTTC. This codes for CASSPIPTSRRLGGGYTF.

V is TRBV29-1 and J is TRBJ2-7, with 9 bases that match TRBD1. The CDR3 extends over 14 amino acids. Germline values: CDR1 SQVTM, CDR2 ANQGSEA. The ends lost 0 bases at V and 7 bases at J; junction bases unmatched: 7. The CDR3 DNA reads TGCAGCGTTGAAGAGCCCAACAGGGGGCAGGAGCAGTACTTC. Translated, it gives CSVEEPNRGQEQYF.

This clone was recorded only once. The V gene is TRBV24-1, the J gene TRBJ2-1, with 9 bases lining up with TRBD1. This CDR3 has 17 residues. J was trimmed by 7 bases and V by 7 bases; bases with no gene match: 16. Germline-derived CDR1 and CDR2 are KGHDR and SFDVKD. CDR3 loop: CATRAGTGTFSGNEQFF. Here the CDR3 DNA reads TGTGCCACCAGAGCCGGGACAGGGACCTTTAGCGGGAATGAGCAGTTCTTC.

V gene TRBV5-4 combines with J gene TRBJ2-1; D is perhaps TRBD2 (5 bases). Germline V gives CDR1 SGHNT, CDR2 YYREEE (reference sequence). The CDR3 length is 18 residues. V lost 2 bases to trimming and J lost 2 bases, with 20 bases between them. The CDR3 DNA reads TGTGCCAGCAGCTTCGGTGGACGAGGAGGAAGAACCTACAATGAGCAGTTCTTC. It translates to CASSFGGRGGRTYNEQFF.

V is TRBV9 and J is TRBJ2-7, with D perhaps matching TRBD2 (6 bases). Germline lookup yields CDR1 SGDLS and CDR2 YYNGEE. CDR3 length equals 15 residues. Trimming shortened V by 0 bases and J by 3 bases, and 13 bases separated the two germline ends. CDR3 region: CASSVGGGFFYEQYF. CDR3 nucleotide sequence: TGTGCCAGCAGCGTAGGGGGAGGTTTCTTCTACGAGCAGTACTTC.

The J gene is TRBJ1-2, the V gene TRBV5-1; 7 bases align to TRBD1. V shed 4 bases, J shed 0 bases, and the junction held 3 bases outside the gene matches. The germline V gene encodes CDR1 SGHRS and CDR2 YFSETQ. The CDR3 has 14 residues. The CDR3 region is CASSPGQPNYGYTF. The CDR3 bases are TGCGCCAGCAGCCCGGGACAGCCTAACTATGGCTACACCTTC.

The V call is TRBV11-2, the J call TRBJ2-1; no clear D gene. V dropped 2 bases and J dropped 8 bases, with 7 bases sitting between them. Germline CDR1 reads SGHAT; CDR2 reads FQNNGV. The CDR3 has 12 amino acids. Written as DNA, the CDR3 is TGTGCCAGCAGCTTACAGAACGATGAGCAGTTCTTC. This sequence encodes CASSLQNDEQFF.

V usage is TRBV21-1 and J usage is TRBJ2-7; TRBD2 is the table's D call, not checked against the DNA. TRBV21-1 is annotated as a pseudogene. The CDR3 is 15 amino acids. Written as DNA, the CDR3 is TGTGCCAGCAGCAAAGGGGGGGGCCCCTCCTACGAGCAGTACTTC. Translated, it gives CASSKGGGPSYEQYF.

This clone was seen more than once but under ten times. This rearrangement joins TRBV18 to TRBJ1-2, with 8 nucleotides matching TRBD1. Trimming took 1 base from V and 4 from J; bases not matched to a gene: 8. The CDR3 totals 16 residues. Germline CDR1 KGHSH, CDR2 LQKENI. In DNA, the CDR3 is TGTGCCAGCTCACCACGGCCCTCGGGACAGGTCTATGGCTACACCTTC. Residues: CASSPRPSGQVYGYTF.

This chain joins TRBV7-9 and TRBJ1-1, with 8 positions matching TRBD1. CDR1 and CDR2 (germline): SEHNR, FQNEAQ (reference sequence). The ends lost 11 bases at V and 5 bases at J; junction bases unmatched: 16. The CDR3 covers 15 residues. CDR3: CAGARDRRGKTEAFF. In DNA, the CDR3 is TGTGCCGGCGCCCGGGACAGGCGGGGGAAAACTGAAGCTTTCTTT.

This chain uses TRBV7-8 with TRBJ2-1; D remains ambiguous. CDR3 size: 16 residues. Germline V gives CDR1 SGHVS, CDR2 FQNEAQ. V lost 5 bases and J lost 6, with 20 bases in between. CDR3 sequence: CASSPPVARSPNEQFF. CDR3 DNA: TGTGCCAGCAGCCCCCCGGTGGCTAGATCACCCAATGAGCAGTTCTTC.